The rows below give T cell receptor beta chains drawn from one sample of a study of blood T cell repertoires in COVID-19. TCRdb keeps only in-frame clones here, not all; method: immunoSEQ multiplex PCR. The sample holds fewer than 250,000 clones, 83% seen once. Material: PBMCs or T cells enriched from blood (not recorded which). These receptors all stem from a woman in her 40s who had been exposed to COVID-19. Both conserved end residues are part of each CDR3. A D gene is named only where the DNA matches it firmly. Expanded clones are given a class, and other clones once, few, many or no size at all.

>TRBD1|15|once|TRBV3-1/TRBV3-2|TRBJ1-2
TGTGCCAGCAGCCAAGATAGCGCAGGGGGCTATGGCTACACCTTC
CASSQDSAGGYGYTF
>.|12|once|TRBV30|TRBJ1-4
TGTGCCTGGAGTGGGGGACACCGGAAACTGTTTTTT
CAWSGGHRKLFF
>.|17|.|TRBV4-1|TRBJ2-1
TGCGCCAGCAGCCGCCCTAACTTGGAGAGGGGGGGGAATGAGCAGTTCTTC
CASSRPNLERGGNEQFF
>.|15|once|TRBV7-2|TRBJ1-5
TGTGCCAGCAGCTCCGGTGGACAGAGCAATCAGCCCCAGCATTTT
CASSSGGQSNQPQHF
>.|12|.|TRBV3-1/TRBV3-2|TRBJ2-2
TGTGCCAGCAGCCAGGGGCGCGGGGAGCTGTTTTTT
CASSQGRGELFF
>TRBD2|18|.|TRBV5-4|TRBJ2-2
TGTGCCAGCAGCGTCGGTTCGGGGGGGCCTTGGAACACCGGGGAGCTGTTTTTT
CASSVGSGGPWNTGELFF
>TRBD1|14|.|TRBV5-8|TRBJ1-1
TGTGCCAGCAGCAGCGGACAGGGTGTCGCTGAAGCTTTCTTT
CASSSGQGVAEAFF
>.|13|once|TRBV19|TRBJ1-6
TGTGCCGGGGGCCAGGCGCTGAATTCACCCCTCCACTTT
CAGGQALNSPLHF
>.|14|.|TRBV11-2|TRBJ1-2
TGTGCCAGCAGCTTAGGGGACGCGGGGCATGGCTACACCTTC
CASSLGDAGHGYTF
>TRBD1|14|.|TRBV25-1|TRBJ2-5
TGTGCCAGCAGAGAACAGGGGGCCCGAGAGACCCAGTACTTC
CASREQGARETQYF
>.|15|.|TRBV3-1/TRBV3-2|TRBJ2-1
TGTGCCAGCAGCCAAGGGCTAGCGCACAACAATGAGCAGTTCTTC
CASSQGLAHNNEQFF
>TRBD2|16|.|TRBV12-5|TRBJ2-2
TGTGCTAGTGATCGTAGCGGGGTCATAAACACCGGGGAGCTGTTTTTT
CASDRSGVINTGELFF
>.|13|.|TRBV10-3|TRBJ1-1
TGTGCCATCAAGACACTTATGAACACTGAAGCTTTCTTT
CAIKTLMNTEAFF
>TRBD2|15|.|TRBV19|TRBJ2-1
TGTGCCAGTAGTATAGAGGGTAGCGGGGGCGGGGAGCAGTTCTTC
CASSIEGSGGGEQFF
>.|14|.|TRBV30|TRBJ2-3
TGTGCCTGGAGGGGCATTTCGCCCACAGATACGCAGTATTTT
CAWRGISPTDTQYF
>.|15|.|TRBV27|TRBJ2-6
TGTGCCAGCAAAACTACGGGCTCTGGGGCCAACGTCCTGACTTTC
CASKTTGSGANVLTF
>.|17|once|TRBV28|TRBJ2-6
TGTGCCAGCAGCCACCGCGGAGGGAGCTCTGGGGCCAACGTCCTGACTTTC
CASSHRGGSSGANVLTF
>.|14|.|TRBV7-2|TRBJ2-2
TGTGCCAGCAGCTCTCAACGGGTCACCGGGGAGCTGTTTTTT
CASSSQRVTGELFF
>.|15|.|TRBV9|TRBJ1-2
TGTGCCAGCAGCGTAGCCGGGTCCCGCCTCTATGGCTACACCTTC
CASSVAGSRLYGYTF
>TRBD1|15|.|TRBV4-1|TRBJ1-1
TGCGCCAGCAGCCACTCCGGACAGGGTCGCACTGAAGCTTTCTTT
CASSHSGQGRTEAFF
>TRBD1|12|few|TRBV2|TRBJ1-2
TGTGCCAGGGGGGGACAGGGGTATGGCTACACCTTC
CARGGQGYGYTF
>.|16|.|TRBV10-3|TRBJ1-1
TGTGCCATCAGTGAGTCGTCGGACAGACTAAACACTGAAGCTTTCTTT
CAISESSDRLNTEAFF
>.|15|.|TRBV28|TRBJ1-5
TGTGCCAGCAGGCCAGGTATAATTAGCAATCAGCCCCAGCATTTT
CASRPGIISNQPQHF
>TRBD1|18|.|TRBV10-3|TRBJ1-3
TGTGCCATCACTCAGACGGGACAGGGGATCGAGGGTGGAAACACCATATATTTT
CAITQTGQGIEGGNTIYF
>.|15|.|TRBV19|TRBJ1-1
TGTGCCAGTAGGGCGGGACCGGGGGTGAACACTGAAGCTTTCTTT
CASRAGPGVNTEAFF
>.|13|.|TRBV6-5|TRBJ2-6
TGTGCCAGCGAGGCCTCTGGGGCCAACGTCCTGACTTTC
CASEASGANVLTF
>.|13|few|TRBV18|TRBJ2-3
TGTGCCAGCTCACCACTCCGGGAAGATACGCAGTATTTT
CASSPLREDTQYF
>.|14|once|TRBV9|TRBJ2-5
TGTGCCAGCAGCGTAGCGGGGGGCCCAGAGACCCAGTACTTC
CASSVAGGPETQYF
>TRBD1|14|few|TRBV7-2|TRBJ1-2
TGTGCCAGCAGCTTAGCAGGGGGCTCCTATGGCTACACCTTC
CASSLAGGSYGYTF
>TRBD2|15|.|TRBV4-1|TRBJ2-7
TGCGCCAGCAGCCAAGGGGGGGGGTATCTTTACGAGCAGTACTTC
CASSQGGGYLYEQYF
>TRBD1|15|.|TRBV3-1/TRBV3-2|TRBJ1-2
TGTGCCAGCAGCCCACTACCGACAGGGGGCATTGGCTACACCTTC
CASSPLPTGGIGYTF
>TRBD2|17|.|TRBV19|TRBJ2-3
TGTGCCAGTAGTATCCTAGCGGGGGGGCTGAGCACAGATACGCAGTATTTT
CASSILAGGLSTDTQYF
>TRBD1|18|.|TRBV6-1|TRBJ2-7
TGTGCCAGCAGTGAATTTAGGGACAGGGGGGCGGGGGACTACGAGCAGTACTTC
CASSEFRDRGAGDYEQYF
>.|16|.|TRBV9|TRBJ1-6
TGTGCCAGCAGCGTAGGGAGCCCACGGGATAATTCACCCCTCCACTTT
CASSVGSPRDNSPLHF
>TRBD2|17|.|TRBV6-2/TRBV6-3|TRBJ2-7
TGTGCCAGCAGTTACGGCGGGGGGGCCGGGGGCTCCTACGAGCAGTACTTC
CASSYGGGAGGSYEQYF
>TRBD2|16|.|TRBV27|TRBJ2-7
TGTGCCAGCAGTAAGGGGACTAGCGGGGGGGCGAGGGAGCAGTACTTC
CASSKGTSGGAREQYF
>.|9|.|TRBV3-1/TRBV3-2|TRBJ2-1
TGTGCCGGCGGGGAGAAGGTGCTCTTC
CAGGEKVLF
>TRBD1|15|.|TRBV5-5|TRBJ1-6
TGTGCCAGCAGCTTGGATACAGGGGAGAATTCACCCCTCCACTTT
CASSLDTGENSPLHF
>.|13|.|TRBV9|TRBJ2-7
TGTGCCAGCAGCCGTGGGGGCGGCGACGAGCAGTACTTC
CASSRGGGDEQYF
>TRBD1|15|few|TRBV30|TRBJ2-7
TGTGCCTGGAGTGTACAGGGGGCCCTCTCCTACGAGCAGTACTTC
CAWSVQGALSYEQYF
>TRBD2|15|.|TRBV5-1|TRBJ2-5
TGCGCCAGCAGCTTGAGGCTAGCGGGGCAAGAGACCCAGTACTTC
CASSLRLAGQETQYF
>TRBD2|15|.|TRBV30|TRBJ2-3
TGTGCCTGGAGTAATAGCGGGGGCCCGGTAGATACGCAGTATTTT
CAWSNSGGPVDTQYF
>TRBD1|17|.|TRBV3-1/TRBV3-2|TRBJ1-5
TGTGCCAGCAGCCAAGATTTCGGACAGGGGGCAGACCAGCCCCAGCATTTT
CASSQDFGQGADQPQHF
>.|14|.|TRBV28|TRBJ1-2
TGTGCCAGCAGAGGGCAGGATTCGGCGGGTGGCTACACCTTC
CASRGQDSAGGYTF
>.|15|.|TRBV9|TRBJ1-1
TGTGCCAGCAGCGCCGTGACCGGGGTGGACACTGAAGCTTTCTTT
CASSAVTGVDTEAFF
>.|16|.|TRBV4-3|TRBJ1-2
TGCGCCAGCAGCCAAGATAGCGCGGGGGCGGGCTATGGCTACACCTTC
CASSQDSAGAGYGYTF
>.|13|.|TRBV30|TRBJ1-5
TGTGCCTGGAGTGCAGATAGCAATCAGCCCCAGCATTTT
CAWSADSNQPQHF
>TRBD1|11|.|TRBV20-1|TRBJ1-2
TGCAGTGCTCGCACAGGGGGAGGCTACACCTTC
CSARTGGGYTF
>.|15|.|TRBV5-6|TRBJ1-2
TGTGCCAGCAGCGATGACCAGGACACGCTCTATGGCTACACCTTC
CASSDDQDTLYGYTF
>.|18|.|TRBV4-1|TRBJ1-6
TGCGCCAGCAGCCAAGAGACACGAGGGAGCTCCTATAATTCACCCCTCCACTTT
CASSQETRGSSYNSPLHF
>TRBD2|14|.|TRBV10-3|TRBJ2-1
TGTGCCATCAGGGTAGCGGGGAGGAACGAAGAGCAGTTCTTC
CAIRVAGRNEEQFF
>TRBD1|16|.|TRBV7-8|TRBJ1-1
TGTGCCAGCAGCTTGGAAGGACAGGGTTGGAACACTGAAGCTTTCTTT
CASSLEGQGWNTEAFF